This T cell receptor beta chain was sequenced for a study of cytomegalovirus exposure and HLA in healthy donors. About this clone: Its cognate antigen is unknown.

V lost 6 bases and J lost 8; bases outside the gene matches: 8. Germline loops: CDR1 MNHNY, CDR2 SVGAGI (reference sequence). The CDR3 has 14 amino acids. PCR employed 60 Vbeta and 13 Jbeta primers. Repertoires were generated with immunoSEQ multiplex PCR, while TCRdb's copy carries only in-frame clones and drops some. This sample has 200,000 to 300,000 clones, with about four fifths found just once. Findings of the study overall: Most of the TCR beta V segments (in an earlier analysis) were productive either about 87% or about 30% of the time.

The chain couples TRBV6-6 to TRBJ2-3; TRBD1 matches at 10 bases. The receptor's source is a woman in her thirties or forties in good health and CMV-seropositive. The sample was PBMCs. This CDR3 reads CASRAGQGLGTQYF. The CDR3 DNA sequence: TGTGCCAGCAGGGCGGGACAGGGGCTAGGTACGCAGTATTTT.